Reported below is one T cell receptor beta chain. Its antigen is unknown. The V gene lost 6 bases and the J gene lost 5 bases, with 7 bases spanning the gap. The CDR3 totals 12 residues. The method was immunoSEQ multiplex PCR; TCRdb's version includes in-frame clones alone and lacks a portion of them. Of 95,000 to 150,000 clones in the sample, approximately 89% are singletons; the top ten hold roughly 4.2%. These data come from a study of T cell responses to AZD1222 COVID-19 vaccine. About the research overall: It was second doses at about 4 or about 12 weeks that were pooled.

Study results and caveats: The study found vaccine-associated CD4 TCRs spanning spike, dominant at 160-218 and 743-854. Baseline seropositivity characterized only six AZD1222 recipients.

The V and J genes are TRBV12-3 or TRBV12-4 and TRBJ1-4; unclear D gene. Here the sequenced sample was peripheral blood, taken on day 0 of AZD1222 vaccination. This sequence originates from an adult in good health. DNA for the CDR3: TGTGCCAGCAGCCGGCAAAATGAAAAACTGTTTTTT. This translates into CASSRQNEKLFF.